This T cell receptor (beta chain) was captured in a study of T cells after posttransplantation cyclophosphamide. Study-wide points: Blood and skin or GI T cell repertoires showed limited TRB overlap. Later post-transplant blood repertoires were often dominated by donor CD8+ memory clones. After PTCy, TRB diversity resembled that of CNI/methotrexate controls.

Trimming left V 4 bases short and J 3 bases short, with 14 bases between. CDR1 MGHRA and CDR2 YSYEKL come from the germline V gene. There are 15 residues in the CDR3. Comment on this clone: Its antigen remains unidentified.

The table came from immunoSEQ multiplex PCR; TCRdb's copy has only in-frame clones and leaves some out. The repertoire includes 30,000 or so clones, 80% to 90% of them detected once, and more than 12% sits in the top ten. The chain combines TRBV4-1 with TRBJ2-3, with a weak D call TRBD2 (6 bases). The origin of this receptor is a woman in her 40s with a blood cancer, CMV-positive, and with a related stem cell donor. Sequencing was performed on PBMCs. Here the CDR3 DNA reads TGCGCCAGCAGCCCCTCTGGGGGGACGACAGATACGCAGTATTTT. Its protein is CASSPSGGTTDTQYF.